This entry features one T cell receptor (beta chain) sequence. This sample is part of a study of T cells after somatic rescue of genetic block. Per the germline V gene, CDR1 is MNHEY and CDR2 is SMNVEV (reference sequence). J was trimmed by 8 bases and V by 5 bases; bases with no gene match: 10. The CDR3 length is 16 residues. Profiling relied on immunoSEQ multiplex PCR, and the TCRdb table lists in-frame clones only, not all of them. The top ten hold roughly 30% of the sample, which has 13,000 to 15,000 clones, roughly 70% seen once. The source is a man aged 18-30 years. Sequencing was performed on peripheral blood mononuclear cells (PBMCs). This chain connects TRBV27 to TRBJ1-5; 12 nucleotides match TRBD1. The CDR3 loop reads CASSPRDRGPNEPQHF. CDR3 DNA sequence: TGTGCCAGCAGTCCCCGGGACAGGGGGCCTAATGAGCCCCAGCATTTT.